This T cell receptor (beta chain) derives from a study of CD8+ T cells in alopecia areata (dated by TCRdb to 2016 to 2018). Regarding the study in general: The treated patients, all with moderate-to-severe alopecia areata, were enrolled in an open-label pilot trial of oral tofacitinib given at 5 to 10 mg twice daily. Human TCRbeta sequencing covered scalp tissue and sorted CD4+ and CD8+ peripheral blood T cells from patchy and totalis/universalis alopecia areata patients and healthy controls. Clonality in the scalp was compared among normal scalp (n=4), patchy alopecia areata scalp (n=8), and alopecia totalis/universalis scalp (n=8). Patients received tofacitinib for 6 to 18 months and were then followed off drug for 6 months to check for delayed response and recurrence. The study used high-throughput TCRbeta sequencing to examine T cell clonal expansion in alopecia areata, in both the C3H/HeJ mouse model and human patients. RNA was extracted with the PAXgene miRNA kit for fixed scalp, the miRNeasy kit for PBMCs, and the RNeasy kit for mouse skin. Amplification of TCRbeta CDR3 regions was done by immunoSEQ multiplex PCR using 35 Vbeta forward primers and 13 Jbeta reverse primers. Biopsies were taken from tofacitinib-treated patients at baseline and again at 4 and 24 weeks into treatment, and several of those patients also had a later scalp biopsy.

The intended sense of this specimen's time point label: baseline before oral tofacitinib. Peripheral blood and lesional scalp punch biopsies were obtained from patients with alopecia areata. After PBMCs were isolated by density centrifugation and stained for CD3, CD4 and CD8, a FACSAria was used to sort CD4+ and CD8+ T cells. CDR1 and CDR2 were assigned from the germline V gene as SQVTM and ANQGSEA. Deletion took 0 bases off V and 3 bases off J, with a span of 9 bases between the germline ends. The CDR3 runs 13 amino acids, cysteine and phenylalanine included. The entry retains the CDR3 DNA only, 39 bases that are in frame from base 1. What the study reported, not specific to this receptor: Shared TCR sequences between patients were less evident than in mice, which may be partly attributable to HLA diversity in the patient population. Unlike mouse skin, which is dominated by gammadelta T cells, normal human skin has resident alphabeta T cells that are also sequenced, and this complicates analysis of the scalp TCR repertoire. Compared with normal scalp, lesional scalp, particularly in alopecia totalis/universalis, had higher clonality and more expanded CD8+ clones, which suggests antigenic drive.

Library preparation was by the immunoSEQ multiplex PCR assay. RNA was extracted from all samples and reverse transcribed into cDNA, which served as template for TCR sequencing. SuperScript III was used to make first-strand cDNA, primed with a 2:1 mix of oligo-dT and random hexamers. Amplification bias was assessed with a synthetic immune receptor repertoire, and residual bias was removed computationally. The original pipeline was this. Raw reads were preprocessed to remove errors, and CDR3 was defined according to IMGT conventions as the region from the conserved cysteine to phenylalanine. Clonality was calculated as 1 minus Shannon entropy normalized by log2 of the number of productive unique TCRs. Whether scalp clones were CD4 or CD8 was inferred by matching scalp TCRbeta sequences against CD4 and CD8 repertoires sorted from blood. TCRdb took this table from immuneACCESS and kept in-frame rearrangements with V and J called. Such tables lack part of the clones; where checked against another copy, unresolved V genes explain under half of the gap, and the rest is unexplained. That table is the source of V, J and clone size, and D and trimming were worked out from the DNA. Within this sample are about 150,000 clones, with about 50% of them counted one time only. The biggest ten clones account for around 19% of the sample.

With respect to this clone: Its antigen remains unidentified. Base-call qualities are not available, and no considerably larger clone is one nucleotide away.

The rearranged chain carries TRBV29-1 and TRBJ2-7; tentative D gene TRBD1, with 5 bases matching. The sequencing used CD8+ T cells sorted from blood, collected at week 0. This receptor was obtained from a human donor with alopecia areata. The CDR3 sequence is CSVEESQGYEQYF. At the DNA level, the sequence is TGCAGCGTTGAAGAGTCGCAGGGCTACGAGCAGTACTTC.